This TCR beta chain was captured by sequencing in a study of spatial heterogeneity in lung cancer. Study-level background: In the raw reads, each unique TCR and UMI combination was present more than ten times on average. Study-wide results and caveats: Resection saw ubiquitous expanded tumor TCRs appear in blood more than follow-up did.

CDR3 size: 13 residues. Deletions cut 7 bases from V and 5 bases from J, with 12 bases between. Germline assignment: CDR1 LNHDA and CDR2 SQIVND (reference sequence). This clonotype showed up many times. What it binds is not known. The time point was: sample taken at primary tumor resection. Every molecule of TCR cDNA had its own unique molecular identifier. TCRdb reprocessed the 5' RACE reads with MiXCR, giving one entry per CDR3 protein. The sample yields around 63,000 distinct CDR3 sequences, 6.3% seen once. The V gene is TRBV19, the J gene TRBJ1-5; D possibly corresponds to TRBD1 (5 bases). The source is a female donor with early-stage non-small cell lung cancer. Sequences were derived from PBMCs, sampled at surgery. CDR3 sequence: CASTRGADQPQHF. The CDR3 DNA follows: TGTGCCAGTACGAGAGGGGCCGATCAGCCCCAGCATTTT.